This TCR beta chain was retrieved from a study of blood T cells in healthy people across ages. This clonotype was found a few times. The antigen remains unidentified. Each donor had around 9.2 milliliters of peripheral blood drawn. The study's findings and limits: As age increased, TCR beta diversity per million T cells fell in a roughly linear fashion.

Germline CDR1 reads ENHRY; CDR2 reads SYGVKD. The CDR3 has 13 residues. V lost 6 bases and J lost 6; bases outside the gene matches: 4. Together with a sample-barcoded 5' primer, a J-beta primer mix was included in a second PCR lasting about 6 to 11 cycles. Unique molecular identifiers of 12 random nucleotides labeled each cDNA. TCRdb reprocessed the 5' RACE reads with MiXCR, giving one entry per CDR3 protein. The sample carries about 1 million distinct CDR3 sequences, 40% to 45% recorded once. V is TRBV10-3 and J is TRBJ1-1; 10 bases match TRBD1. The TCR originated in a woman aged 60 to 75 in good health. The material sequenced was blood. CDR3 protein: CAISEDRGPEAFF. The CDR3 nucleotides are TGTGCCATCAGCGAAGACAGGGGGCCTGAAGCTTTCTTT.